The source of this TCR beta chain is a study of type 1 regulatory T cells. Study summary: T-allo10 is an in vitro-generated, Tr1-enriched CD4 T cell product specific for alloantigen. Study-level points and caveats: Compared with non-Tr1 cells, Tr1 cells showed a narrower TCR repertoire.

TCRdb processed the reads anew with MiXCR; each CDR3 protein has one entry. The sample lists about 71,000 distinct CDR3 sequences, roughly 20% occurring once. This CDR3 is built from 10 residues. The germline gives CDR1 DFQATT, CDR2 SNEGSKA (reference sequence). The V and J ends lost 6 bases and 9 bases respectively, with 9 bases between them. With respect to this clonotype: Its target is unknown.

The chain joins TRBV20-1 to TRBJ2-1; D ambiguous. The sequence was collected from a human donor in good health. Sequencing was done on a sample of cultured type 1 regulatory T (Tr1) cells, either the whole culture or a sorted fraction (not recorded which). The CDR3 DNA is TGCAGTGCCCAACGAGGTGAGCAGTTCTTC. Protein product: CSAQRGEQFF.